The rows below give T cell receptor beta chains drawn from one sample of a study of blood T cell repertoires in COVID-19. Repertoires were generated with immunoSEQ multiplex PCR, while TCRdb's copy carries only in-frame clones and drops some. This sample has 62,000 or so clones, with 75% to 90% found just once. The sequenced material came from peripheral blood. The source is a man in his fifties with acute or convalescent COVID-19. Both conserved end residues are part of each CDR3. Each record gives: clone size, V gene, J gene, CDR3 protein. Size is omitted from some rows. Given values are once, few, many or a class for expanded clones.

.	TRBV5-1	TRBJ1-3	CASSFMSGTGLVSSGNTIYF
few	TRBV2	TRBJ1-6	CASSSQTYNSPLHF
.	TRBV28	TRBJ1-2	CASSFIQVANYGYTF
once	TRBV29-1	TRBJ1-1	CSVDRGLRTEAFF
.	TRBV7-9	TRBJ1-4	CASSLPGGRSIEKLFF
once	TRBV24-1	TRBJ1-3	CATSDQGSGNTIYF
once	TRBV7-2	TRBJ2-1	CASSLIRGVTYNEQFF
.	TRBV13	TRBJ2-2	CASSLGVFGTGYTGELFF
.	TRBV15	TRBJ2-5	CATSEQVTSGSHQETQYF
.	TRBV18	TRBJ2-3	CASSPPVAEKSTDTQYF
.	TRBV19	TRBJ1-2	CASSTQRDTYYGYTF
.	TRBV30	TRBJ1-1	CAWSDGGSEAFF
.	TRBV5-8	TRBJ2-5	CASSSGLYSQETQYF